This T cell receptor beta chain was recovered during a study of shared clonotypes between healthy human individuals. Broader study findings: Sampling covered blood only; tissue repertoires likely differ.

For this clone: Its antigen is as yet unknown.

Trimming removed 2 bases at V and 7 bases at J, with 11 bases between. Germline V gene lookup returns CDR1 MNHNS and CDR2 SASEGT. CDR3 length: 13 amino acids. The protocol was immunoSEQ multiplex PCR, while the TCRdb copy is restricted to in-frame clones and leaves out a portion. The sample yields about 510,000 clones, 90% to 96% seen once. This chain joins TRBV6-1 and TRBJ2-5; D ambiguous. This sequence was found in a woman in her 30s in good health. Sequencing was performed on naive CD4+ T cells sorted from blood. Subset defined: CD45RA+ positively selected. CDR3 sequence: CASSERRVGTQYF. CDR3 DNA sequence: TGTGCCAGCAGTGAACGCCGAGTTGGGACCCAGTACTTC.